What follows are 2 T cell receptor beta chains derived from one specimen sequenced in a study of blood T cell repertoires in COVID-19. Sequencing was performed with immunoSEQ multiplex PCR; in TCRdb, only in-frame clones are kept and a portion is missing. The top ten hold approximately 6.8% of the sample, which has 90,000 to 120,000 clones, approximately 88% seen once. The specimen sequenced was peripheral blood. The receptors here all came from a man between 45 and 60 years old with active or convalescent COVID-19.

The rearrangement joins TRBV12-3 or TRBV12-4 to TRBJ1-2, with D hard to call. Trimming took 8 bases from V and 2 from J, leaving 9 bases between them. This CDR3 is built from 12 residues. The CDR3, as DNA: TGTGCCAGCTCCCTGGAGAACTATGGCTACACCTTC. It codes for CASSLENYGYTF.

The chain employs TRBV27 and TRBJ2-1; maybe TRBD1 (6 bases). V was clipped by 2 bases and J by 9 bases, with 17 bases between them. The germline V gene encodes CDR1 MNHEY and CDR2 SMNVEV (reference sequence). This CDR3 is built from 15 residues. CDR3 amino acids: CASSLDPGAGFEQFF. The CDR3 DNA sequence: TGTGCCAGCAGTTTAGACCCAGGGGCGGGTTTTGAGCAGTTCTTC.